The 20 T cell receptor beta chains below were found in one sample sequenced in a study of ipilimumab plus nivolumab after autologous stem cell transplantation. Libraries were prepared by immunoSEQ multiplex PCR; TCRdb keeps only in-frame clonotypes and omits some of them. The table includes some 16,000 clones, 80% to 85% detected once. The material was PBMCs, obtained in a trial of ipilimumab plus nivolumab as post-transplant consolidation. Receptor source: a male donor with diffuse large B-cell lymphoma.

This clone has only one observation. The chain carries TRBV5-6 and TRBJ1-3; possibly TRBD1 for D (6 bases). V was clipped by 3 bases and J by 0 bases, with 16 bases between them. The CDR3 length is 17 residues. Germline CDR1 and CDR2: SGHDT and YYEEEE. The CDR3 is CASSSGAGAGSGNTIYF. The DNA of the CDR3 is TGTGCCAGCAGCTCAGGGGCCGGGGCAGGCTCTGGAAACACCATATATTTT.

The chain carries TRBV5-6 and TRBJ2-2; D ambiguous. V was shortened by 1 base and J by 0 bases, with 10 bases between the two germline ends. CDR3 length equals 16 residues. Germline V CDR1 and CDR2: SGHDT, YYEEEE. CDR3: CASSLQERANTGELFF. CDR3 nucleotide sequence: TGTGCCAGCAGCTTGCAGGAGAGAGCGAACACCGGGGAGCTGTTTTTT.

CDR3 protein: CASSPGGASTDTQYF. The CDR3 region has the DNA TGTGCCAGCAGTCCGGGGGGGGCTAGCACAGATACGCAGTATTTT. The chain has TRBV27 and TRBJ2-3, with 8 bases lining up with TRBD2. The CDR3 sequence is 15 residues long. The germline V gene encodes CDR1 MNHEY and CDR2 SMNVEV (reference sequence). With 5 bases clipped from V and 0 bases from J, the junction kept 4 bases outside the gene matches.

This clone was observed once. This chain uses TRBV5-1 with TRBJ2-7; 7 bases are shared with TRBD1. This CDR3 comprises 15 residues. J was trimmed by 1 base and V by 4 bases; bases with no gene match: 8. The germline CDR1 and CDR2 sequences are SGHRS and YFSETQ. CDR3 loop: CASSLDRVGSYEQYF. CDR3 DNA sequence: TGCGCCAGCAGCCTAGACAGGGTCGGTTCCTACGAGCAGTACTTC.

V and J are TRBV28 and TRBJ1-3; D uncertain. The CDR3 totals 15 residues. Germline V gene sequence: CDR1 MDHEN, CDR2 SYDVKM. V was clipped by 5 bases and J by 2 bases, with 13 bases between them. The CDR3 is CASSHDLAPGNTIYF. CDR3 DNA sequence: TGTGCCAGCAGTCATGACCTCGCTCCTGGAAACACCATATATTTT.

The chain uses TRBV5-6 and TRBJ1-4; TRBD1 agrees at 7 bases. The V and J ends lost 4 bases and 4 bases, in that order; junction bases with no gene match: 4. From germline, CDR1 is SGHDT and CDR2 YYEEEE. The CDR3 totals 14 residues. The CDR3 DNA reads TGTGCCAGCAGCCTCCGGGACAGTAATGAAAAACTGTTTTTT. Translating it yields CASSLRDSNEKLFF.

This clone has only a few counts. CDR3 residues: CASSFGTGVAEQYF. For the CDR3, the DNA is TGTGCCAGCAGCTTTGGGACAGGGGTCGCCGAGCAGTACTTC. The chain joins TRBV7-9 to TRBJ2-7; 10 positions agree with TRBD1. CDR1 and CDR2 (germline): SEHNR, FQNEAQ (reference sequence). This CDR3 region has 14 residues. Trimming took 3 bases from V and 6 from J; bases not matched to a gene: 5.

This clone is large in the sample. The chain combines TRBV2 with TRBJ2-7, with no clear D. V was clipped by 0 bases and J by 9 bases, with 18 bases between them. CDR3 length: 15 residues. CDR1 is SNHLY, CDR2 FYNNEI, per germline. The CDR3 nucleotides read TGTGCCAGCAGTGAAGCGCAGGCGAGGCTCGTCGGGCAGTACTTC. It yields the protein CASSEAQARLVGQYF. Based on the CDR3 plus reference TRBV2 and TRBJ2-7, the full variable domain is EPEVTQTPSHQVTQMGQEVILRCVPISNHLYFYWYRQILGQKVEFLVSFYNNEISEKSEIFDDQFSVERPDGSNFTLKIRSTKLEDSAMYFCASSEAQARLVGQYFGPGTRLTVT.

The CDR3 DNA is TGTGCCAGCAGTTTATCGGGGACTAGCGGGGGGGCCCGGGATACGCAGTATTTT. Protein sequence: CASSLSGTSGGARDTQYF. The chain carries TRBV27 and TRBJ2-3, with 16 positions matching TRBD2. This CDR3 spans 18 amino acids. The ends lost 0 bases at V and 6 bases at J; junction bases unmatched: 6. From germline, CDR1 is MNHEY and CDR2 SMNVEV (reference sequence).

The V call is TRBV28, the J call TRBJ2-5, with 10 bases identical to TRBD2. V was clipped by 2 bases and J by 4 bases; unmatched bases: 7. The germline gives CDR1 MDHEN, CDR2 SYDVKM. The CDR3 is 16 amino acids. CDR3 loop: CASSLSGGEVGETQYF. In DNA form, the CDR3 reads TGTGCCAGCAGTTTAAGCGGGGGGGAAGTAGGAGAGACCCAGTACTTC. The full variable domain, its missing parts supplied by reference TRBV28 and TRBJ2-5, is DVKVTQSSRYLVKRTGEKVFLECVQDMDHENMFWYRQDPGLGLRLIYFSYDVKMKEKGDIPEGYSVSREKKERFSLILESASTNQTSMYLCASSLSGGEVGETQYFGPGTRLLVL.

The gene calls are TRBV30 and TRBJ1-6; D ambiguous. V lost 1 base and J 6 bases, leaving 7 bases between the germline ends. The CDR3 runs to 13 residues. Germline V gene sequence: CDR1 GTSNPN, CDR2 SVGIG (reference sequence). The CDR3 DNA is TGTGCCTGGAGTGGGGGTAGTAATTCACCCCTCCACTTT. It translates to CAWSGGSNSPLHF.

The genes are TRBV19 and TRBJ1-5; a weak D match, TRBD1 (5 bases). The germline gives CDR1 LNHDA, CDR2 SQIVND (reference sequence). Trimming stripped 5 bases from V and 1 base from J, with 24 bases between. This CDR3 comprises 19 residues. DNA of the CDR3: TGTGCCAGTAGTCCCGGGACGGTCTTGGGGGTATCGAGCAATCAGCCCCAGCATTTT. Residues: CASSPGTVLGVSSNQPQHF.

This chain uses TRBV7-8 with TRBJ2-5; D is possibly TRBD2 (6 bases). The CDR3 extends over 19 amino acids. V was cut by 2 bases and J by 4 bases, with 26 bases left in between. Germline V gene data show CDR1 as SGHVS and CDR2 as FQNEAQ. CDR3 sequence reads: CASSLHETPGPSEGETQYF. Written as DNA, the CDR3 is TGTGCCAGCAGCTTACACGAAACCCCGGGACCCTCGGAGGGAGAGACCCAGTACTTC.

V and J are TRBV27 and TRBJ1-1, with 8 bases matching TRBD1. J lost 8 bases, V lost 5 bases, and 4 bases had no gene match. CDR1 and CDR2 (germline): MNHEY, SMNVEV (reference sequence). The CDR3 length is 12 residues. The CDR3 loop reads CASSPRTGEAFF. In DNA form, the CDR3 reads TGTGCCAGCAGTCCGAGGACAGGGGAAGCTTTCTTT.

This clone was seen a single time. V is TRBV7-6 and J is TRBJ2-5, with 8 bases matching TRBD2. This CDR3 is built from 15 residues. CDR1 and CDR2 (germline): SGHVS, FNYEAQ. With 0 bases clipped from V and 1 base from J, the junction kept 1 base outside the gene matches. The CDR3 region is CASSLAAGAQETQYF. Written as DNA, the CDR3 is TGTGCCAGCAGCTTAGCAGCGGGGGCCCAAGAGACCCAGTACTTC.

J is TRBJ1-5 and V is TRBV5-1; perhaps TRBD1 as D (6 bases). CDR1 is SGHRS and CDR2 is YFSETQ in the germline V gene. Trimming pared 4 bases from V and 6 bases from J, leaving 14 bases between. The CDR3 length is 14 residues. The CDR3 DNA sequence: TGCGCCAGCAGCCTGGGGACACCCGGTCAGCCCCAGCATTTT. Translating gives CASSLGTPGQPQHF.

The chain couples TRBV5-4 to TRBJ2-7, with TRBD1 matching over 8 bases. Losses at the gene ends were 4 bases for V and 5 bases for J; bases not matched to a gene: 8. The CDR3 sequence is 14 residues long. Germline assignment: CDR1 SGHNT and CDR2 YYREEE (reference sequence). The CDR3 DNA sequence: TGTGCCAGCAGCAAGGACAGGGTTGCCCACGAGCAGTACTTC. Translating gives CASSKDRVAHEQYF.

In this sample, this clone turned up a few times. This sequence joins TRBV6-1 and TRBJ1-2, with no clear D. Germline-derived CDR1 and CDR2 are MNHNS and SASEGT. The CDR3 consists of 12 residues. V lost 0 bases, J lost 1 base, and 0 bases lay in between. CDR3 coding DNA: TGTGCCAGCAGTGAAGCTAACTATGGCTACACCTTC. Translating it yields CASSEANYGYTF.

This clone has a handful of counts. V is TRBV5-1 and J is TRBJ2-2; 11 bases are a match to TRBD1. The germline gives CDR1 SGHRS, CDR2 YFSETQ. V dropped 4 bases and J dropped 4; count of bases not matched to a gene: 9. The CDR3 spans 17 residues. For the CDR3, the DNA is TGCGCCAGCAGCCAGCCTGGGACAGGGGGTTTCACCGGGGAGCTGTTTTTT. The encoded protein is CASSQPGTGGFTGELFF.

This chain connects TRBV29-1 to TRBJ1-1; D is perhaps TRBD1 (6 bases). The germline gives CDR1 SQVTM, CDR2 ANQGSEA. V was cut by 4 bases and J by 1 base, with 7 bases left in between. The CDR3 is made up of 12 amino acids. CDR3 bases: TGCAGCGTTGCACAGGGGAACACTGAAGCTTTCTTT. Amino acid sequence: CSVAQGNTEAFF.